Below are 28 T cell receptor beta chains sequenced from a single sample in a study of OX40 agonist ivuxolimab in advanced cancers. The repertoire was sequenced with immunoSEQ multiplex PCR; TCRdb's copy has only in-frame clones and lacks some. The repertoire holds 37,000 or so clones, 86% seen once, with 2.4% in the top ten. The sequences come from CD4+ or CD8+ T cells sorted from blood, collected in a trial of the OX40 agonist ivuxolimab. The receptor source for this set is an adult with an advanced solid tumor such as melanoma, head and neck, liver or kidney cancer.

The chain links TRBV25-1 to TRBJ1-3, with D uncertain. Per germline, CDR1 MGHDK and CDR2 SYGVNS. Deletions cut 3 bases from V and 3 bases from J, with 12 bases between. The CDR3 sequence is 15 residues long. In nucleotides, the CDR3 is TGTGCCAGCAGTGACCGGATTTCGGGTGGAAACACCATATATTTT. Translated: CASSDRISGGNTIYF.

V usage is TRBV6-1 and J usage is TRBJ2-5, with TRBD2 matching 9 bases. Germline V gives CDR1 MNHNS, CDR2 SASEGT. The CDR3 consists of 18 residues. V dropped 2 bases and J dropped 5; count of bases not matched to a gene: 15. Here the CDR3 reads CASSERPVVRGGHETQYF. CDR3 nucleotide sequence: TGTGCCAGCAGTGAAAGGCCCGTGGTGCGGGGGGGCCACGAGACCCAGTACTTC.

V is TRBV11-2 and J is TRBJ2-5; 7 bases align to TRBD1. The germline V gene encodes CDR1 SGHAT and CDR2 FQNNGV. CDR3 length: 14 amino acids. Germline trimming cut 5 bases from V and 2 bases from J; bases unmatched to any gene: 5. The CDR3: CASSQQGKQETQYF. CDR3 coding DNA: TGTGCCAGCAGCCAACAGGGGAAGCAAGAGACCCAGTACTTC.

The chain combines TRBV10-2 with TRBJ2-5; 12 nucleotides align to TRBD2. CDR1 WSHSY and CDR2 SAAADI come from the germline V gene. CDR3 length equals 15 residues. V gave up 6 bases and J gave up 3 bases; unmatched junction bases: 5. The CDR3 DNA is TGCGCCAGCAGGTCCCTAGCGGGGGGGGAAGAGACCCAGTACTTC. Encoded protein: CASRSLAGGEETQYF.

This clone was counted only a few times. The chain uses TRBV5-1 and TRBJ1-6; 11 bases are a match to TRBD1. V shed 4 bases, J shed 9 bases, and the junction held 6 bases outside the gene matches. The CDR3 contains 15 residues. CDR1 and CDR2 from the germline V gene are SGHRS and YFSETQ. The CDR3 nucleotides read TGCGCCAGCAGCGTGGGACAGGGGGATTTTTCACCCCTCCACTTT. As protein: CASSVGQGDFSPLHF.

This clone was seen a few times. This chain links TRBV28 with TRBJ1-6; D ambiguous. This CDR3 has 14 residues. V lost 8 bases to trimming and J lost 9 bases, with 17 bases between them. Germline V gives CDR1 MDHEN, CDR2 SYDVKM. The CDR3 DNA follows: TGTGCCAGCGAGAGGACTTCCCTGGGTTCACCCCTCCACTTT. This encodes CASERTSLGSPLHF.

This clone showed up just once. The chain carries TRBV27 and TRBJ2-7; D gene uncertain. This CDR3 region has 14 residues. The germline CDR1 and CDR2 sequences are MNHEY and SMNVEV (reference sequence). Trimming removed 2 bases at V and 0 bases at J, with 8 bases between. CDR3 residues: CASSLRPGSYEQYF. In DNA form, the CDR3 reads TGTGCCAGCAGTTTAAGGCCGGGCTCCTACGAGCAGTACTTC.

This clone was recorded once. The chain is built from TRBV6-5 and TRBJ2-7; the match to TRBD2 covers 9 bases. With 0 bases clipped from V and 3 bases from J, the junction kept 3 bases outside the gene matches. From germline, CDR1 is MNHEY and CDR2 SVGAGI. The CDR3 covers 15 residues. The CDR3 here is CASSYSRRGGYEQYF. CDR3 sequence (DNA): TGTGCCAGCAGTTACTCGCGGCGGGGGGGCTACGAGCAGTACTTC.

The J gene is TRBJ1-4, the V gene TRBV5-1; D remains unclear. V lost 1 base and J 8 bases, leaving 15 bases between the germline ends. This CDR3 is 15 amino acids long. Germline CDR1 SGHRS, CDR2 YFSETQ. The CDR3 region is CASSLTGREGEKLFF. DNA of the CDR3: TGCGCCAGCAGCTTGACGGGAAGGGAAGGCGAAAAACTGTTTTTT.

This chain connects TRBV5-1 to TRBJ2-4, with TRBD2 matching 7 bases. This CDR3 is built from 17 residues. From germline, CDR1 is SGHRS and CDR2 YFSETQ. The V and J ends lost 3 bases and 4 bases, in that order; junction bases with no gene match: 13. Written as DNA, the CDR3 is TGCGCCAGCAGCTCCGGGGGGAGGGGTAAAGATAAAAACATTCAGTACTTC. This codes for CASSSGGRGKDKNIQYF.

This chain uses TRBV2 with TRBJ1-3, with a tentative D call TRBD1 (6 bases). V was clipped by 2 bases and J by 0 bases, with 11 bases between them. CDR3 length: 16 residues. Germline CDR1 reads SNHLY; CDR2 reads FYNNEI. The CDR3 loop reads CASSEPDRISGNTIYF. CDR3 in DNA: TGTGCCAGCAGTGAACCGGACAGAATCTCTGGAAACACCATATATTTT. Looking up the rest from reference TRBV2 and TRBJ1-3 gives the full variable domain: EPEVTQTPSHQVTQMGQEVILRCVPISNHLYFYWYRQILGQKVEFLVSFYNNEISEKSEIFDDQFSVERPDGSNFTLKIRSTKLEDSAMYFCASSEPDRISGNTIYFGEGSWLTVV.

This clone was observed once. V and J are TRBV9 and TRBJ2-5; TRBD1 agrees at 9 bases. The CDR3 is 15 residues long. CDR1 is SGDLS and CDR2 is YYNGEE in the germline V gene. The junction had 3 bases not matched to a gene; V was cut back by 1 base and J by 2 bases. CDR3 in DNA: TGTGCCAGCAGCGTAACCGGGACAGGGCAAGAGACCCAGTACTTC. This sequence encodes CASSVTGTGQETQYF. The full variable domain, rest sourced from reference TRBV9 and TRBJ2-5, is DSGVTQTPKHLITATGQRVTLRCSPRSGDLSVYWYQQSLDQGLQFLIQYYNGEERAKGNILERFSAQQFPDLHSELNLSSLELGDSALYFCASSVTGTGQETQYFGPGTRLLVL.

The CDR3 DNA sequence: TGTGCCAGCAGTGAAGATGCAGGGACGGAGATCTATGGCTACACCTTC. Residues: CASSEDAGTEIYGYTF. This chain uses TRBV2 with TRBJ1-2; weak D call: TRBD1 (5 bases). Germline V lookup: CDR1 SNHLY, CDR2 FYNNEI. This CDR3 has 16 residues. Trimming removed 1 base from V and 4 bases from J, with 16 bases in between.

The gene calls are TRBV5-1 and TRBJ1-2; D unclear. There are 18 residues in the CDR3. Between the trimmed V and J ends, which lost 5 bases and 5 bases, there was a span of 28 bases. Germline values: CDR1 SGHRS, CDR2 YFSETQ. The CDR3 DNA follows: TGCGCCAGCAGTGTGGGCACTTCTTTTAGGGCCGCATCGTATGGCTACACCTTC. It codes for CASSVGTSFRAASYGYTF.

The chain employs TRBV7-9 and TRBJ1-6, with unresolved D. The CDR3 totals 13 residues. V was clipped by 1 base and J by 11 bases, with 9 bases between them. The germline V gene encodes CDR1 SEHNR and CDR2 FQNEAQ (reference sequence). The CDR3 region has the DNA TGTGCCAGCAGCTTAGACCGGGCGGCACCCCTCCACTTT. This sequence encodes CASSLDRAAPLHF. The whole variable domain, remainder taken from reference TRBV7-9 and TRBJ1-6, is DTGVSQNPRHKITKRGQNVTFRCDPISEHNRLYWYRQTLGQGPEFLTYFQNEAQLEKSRLLSDRFSAERPKGSFSTLEIQRTEQGDSAMYLCASSLDRAAPLHFGNGTRLTVT.

The genes are TRBV5-1 and TRBJ1-4, with D perhaps matching TRBD1 (6 bases). The CDR3 loop spans 17 amino acids. The germline CDR1 and CDR2 sequences are SGHRS and YFSETQ. V lost 4 bases to trimming and J lost 7 bases, with 23 bases between them. CDR3 sequence (DNA): TGCGCCAGCAGCGAAAAATACAGGGTTGGAACCTCTGAAAAACTGTTTTTT. Its protein product is CASSEKYRVGTSEKLFF.

This chain connects TRBV7-8 to TRBJ2-1, with D possibly being TRBD2 (6 bases). V was pared by 5 bases and J by 4 bases, with 15 bases between. The CDR3 is made up of 15 amino acids. The germline V gene encodes CDR1 SGHVS and CDR2 FQNEAQ. CDR3 loop: CASSKAGLRYNEQFF. CDR3 nucleotide sequence: TGTGCCAGCAGCAAGGCCGGACTAAGATACAATGAGCAGTTCTTC.

The V gene is TRBV6-5, the J gene TRBJ2-6; TRBD1 matches 9 bases. J gave up 2 bases and V 6 bases, and 2 bases lay outside the gene matches. This CDR3 has 15 amino acids. CDR1 and CDR2 from the germline V gene are MNHEY and SVGAGI. CDR3 loop: CASSRTGAGANVLTF. DNA of the CDR3: TGTGCCAGCAGCAGGACAGGGGCTGGGGCCAACGTCCTGACTTTC.

J is TRBJ1-4 and V is TRBV30; tentative D call: TRBD1 (6 bases). In germline, CDR1 is GTSNPN, CDR2 SVGIG (reference sequence). Trimming pared 0 bases from V and 6 bases from J, leaving 23 bases between. The CDR3 sequence is 18 residues long. The CDR3 loop reads CAWSVPHGSLRGDEKLFF. The CDR3 DNA reads as TGTGCCTGGAGTGTACCCCACGGGAGCCTTAGGGGGGATGAAAAACTGTTTTTT.

The chain couples TRBV18 to TRBJ2-7; perhaps TRBD1 as D (5 bases). V shed 0 bases and J shed 6 bases, with 12 bases lying between them. This CDR3 comprises 14 residues. Germline V gene lookup returns CDR1 KGHSH and CDR2 LQKENI. CDR3 DNA sequence: TGTGCCAGCTCACCACCTACGGACACGGGCGAGCAGTACTTC. This translates into CASSPPTDTGEQYF.

The chain uses TRBV19 and TRBJ1-6; D is uncertain. Germline CDR1 is LNHDA and CDR2 is SQIVND (reference sequence). V lost 6 bases and J 7 bases, leaving 16 bases between the germline ends. CDR3 length: 15 amino acids. The CDR3 DNA reads TGTGCCAGTAGGGGAAGACTTATTGAAAATTCACCCCTCCACTTT. As protein: CASRGRLIENSPLHF.

The chain has TRBV6-4 and TRBJ1-2; 8 positions agree with TRBD1. Unmatched junction bases numbered 6, after V lost 2 bases and J lost 4 bases. CDR3 length equals 15 residues. The germline gives CDR1 MRHNA, CDR2 SNTAGT. CDR3 sequence (DNA): TGTGCCAGCAGTGACCCTACCGACAGGGGCTATGGCTACACCTTC. Its translation: CASSDPTDRGYGYTF.

The chain joins TRBV6-5 to TRBJ2-7; D uncertain. Trimming stripped 2 bases from V and 0 bases from J, with 8 bases between. The CDR3 consists of 14 residues. The germline V gene encodes CDR1 MNHEY and CDR2 SVGAGI. CDR3 region: CASSYLQYSYEQYF. The CDR3 region has the DNA TGTGCCAGCAGTTACCTACAGTACTCCTACGAGCAGTACTTC.

This chain connects TRBV7-2 to TRBJ1-2; D is unclear. Germline V CDR1 and CDR2: SGHTA, FQGNSA. The CDR3 has 13 amino acids. V shed 3 bases and J shed 4 bases, with 9 bases lying between them. CDR3 bases: TGTGCCAGCAGCTTTGGGATCACCTATGGCTACACCTTC. Its translation: CASSFGITYGYTF.

The gene calls are TRBV19 and TRBJ2-2; 9 nucleotides agree with TRBD1. The CDR3 has 14 residues. V dropped 6 bases and J dropped 7; count of bases not matched to a gene: 6. Per the germline V gene, CDR1 is LNHDA and CDR2 is SQIVND (reference sequence). In nucleotides, the CDR3 is TGTGCCAGTAGACCACAGGGGGCTGTCGGGGAGCTGTTTTTT. This translates into CASRPQGAVGELFF. The entire variable domain, with the rest obtained from reference TRBV19 and TRBJ2-2, is as follows: DGGITQSPKYLFRKEGQNVTLSCEQNLNHDAMYWYRQDPGQGLRLIYYSQIVNDFQKGDIAEGYSVSREKKESFPLTVTSAQKNPTAFYLCASRPQGAVGELFFGEGSRLTVL.

This chain uses TRBV5-1 with TRBJ1-1; 10 positions match TRBD1. The CDR3 consists of 16 residues. V lost 3 bases to trimming and J lost 5 bases; unmatched junction nucleotides: 10. Germline CDR1 is SGHRS and CDR2 is YFSETQ. CDR3 in DNA: TGCGCCAGCAGCTATACCGGGACAGGGGTATCGACTGAAGCTTTCTTT. This encodes CASSYTGTGVSTEAFF.

The chain combines TRBV9 with TRBJ2-3; D may be TRBD1 (6 bases). This CDR3 contains 15 residues. Germline V CDR1 and CDR2: SGDLS, YYNGEE. The V end was cut by 6 bases, the J end by 0 bases, with 14 bases between. CDR3 bases: TGTGCCAGCAACCCCGGGACATCTAGCACAGATACGCAGTATTTT. Protein: CASNPGTSSTDTQYF. Together with reference TRBV9 and TRBJ2-3, the CDR3 gives the full variable domain: DSGVTQTPKHLITATGQRVTLRCSPRSGDLSVYWYQQSLDQGLQFLIQYYNGEERAKGNILERFSAQQFPDLHSELNLSSLELGDSALYFCASNPGTSSTDTQYFGPGTRLTVL.

The V gene is TRBV4-1, the J gene TRBJ2-2; D is possibly TRBD2 (6 bases). There are 13 residues in the CDR3. The germline gives CDR1 MGHRA, CDR2 YSYEKL. Between the trimmed V and J ends, which lost 6 bases and 4 bases, there was a span of 9 bases. The CDR3 loop is CASRLASTGELFF. The CDR3 DNA sequence: TGCGCCAGCAGACTAGCAAGCACCGGGGAGCTGTTTTTT.